This entry is about one TCR beta chain. CDR1 is SEHNR, CDR2 FQNEAQ, per germline (reference sequence). Germline trimming cut 6 bases from V and 5 bases from J; bases unmatched to any gene: 1. The CDR3 runs to 11 residues. The data originate from a study of human T cells and chemical hapten exposure. Sample time point: patch test 3, about 24 weeks after DPC sensitization. Sample treatment: therapeutic diphenylcyclopropenone sensitization with weekly scalp DPC. TCRdb fed the RACE reads into MiXCR, producing one record per CDR3 protein. This table holds 150,000 to 200,000 distinct CDR3 sequences, 20% to 25% found once.

Here the sequenced sample was whole blood, taken in connection with sensitization to the hapten diphenylcyclopropenone (DPC). The chain carries TRBV7-9 and TRBJ2-7, with 7 bases identical to TRBD2. This TCR was sampled from a woman in her thirties or forties with alopecia areata. Some clones in this sample may be carry-over from other donors' samples. Here the CDR3 reads CASRAGDEQYF. CDR3 sequence (DNA): TGTGCCAGCAGGGCGGGGGACGAGCAGTACTTC.